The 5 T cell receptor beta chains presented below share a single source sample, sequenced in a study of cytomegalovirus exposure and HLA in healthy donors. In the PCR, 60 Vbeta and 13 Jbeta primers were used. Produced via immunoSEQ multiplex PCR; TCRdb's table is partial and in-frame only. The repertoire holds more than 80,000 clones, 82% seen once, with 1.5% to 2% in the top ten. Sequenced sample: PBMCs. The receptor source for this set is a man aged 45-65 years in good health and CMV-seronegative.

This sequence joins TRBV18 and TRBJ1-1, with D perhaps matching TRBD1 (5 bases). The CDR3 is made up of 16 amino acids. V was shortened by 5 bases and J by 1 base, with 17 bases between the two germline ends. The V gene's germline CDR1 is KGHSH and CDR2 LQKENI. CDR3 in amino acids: CASSRLAGTENTEAFF. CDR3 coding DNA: TGTGCCAGCTCAAGACTAGCCGGGACGGAGAACACTGAAGCTTTCTTT.

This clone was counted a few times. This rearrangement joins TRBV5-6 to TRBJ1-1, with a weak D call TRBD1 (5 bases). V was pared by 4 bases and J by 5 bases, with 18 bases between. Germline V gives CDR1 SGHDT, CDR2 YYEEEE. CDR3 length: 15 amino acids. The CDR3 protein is CASSPLREGGTEAFF. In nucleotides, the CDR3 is TGTGCCAGCAGCCCACTCAGGGAAGGTGGGACTGAAGCTTTCTTT.

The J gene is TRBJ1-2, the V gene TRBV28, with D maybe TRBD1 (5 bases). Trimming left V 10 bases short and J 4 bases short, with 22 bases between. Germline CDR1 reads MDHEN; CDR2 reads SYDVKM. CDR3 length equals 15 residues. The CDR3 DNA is TGTGCCACCAATGGGGGGGGTCGGGTTGGCTATGGCTACACCTTC. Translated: CATNGGGRVGYGYTF.

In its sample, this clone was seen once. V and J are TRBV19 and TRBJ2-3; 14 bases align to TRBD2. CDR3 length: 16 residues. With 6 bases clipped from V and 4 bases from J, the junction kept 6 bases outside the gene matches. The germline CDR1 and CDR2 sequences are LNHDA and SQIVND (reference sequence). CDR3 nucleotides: TGTGCCAGTAGCCAACGGACTAGCGGGGGGTCAGATACGCAGTATTTT. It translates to CASSQRTSGGSDTQYF.

CDR3 protein: CASSPVEAPSTEAFF. The DNA for the CDR3 is TGTGCCAGCAGCCCCGTTGAGGCGCCGTCCACTGAAGCTTTCTTT. The chain couples TRBV4-2 to TRBJ1-1; the D is unclear. The V gene lost 4 bases and the J gene lost 4 bases, with 16 bases spanning the gap. Germline assignment: CDR1 LGHNA and CDR2 YNFKEQ. The CDR3 extends over 15 amino acids.